A single sample gave rise to the 27 T cell receptor beta chains below, sequenced in a study of PD-1 blockade in classical Hodgkin lymphoma. The protocol was immunoSEQ multiplex PCR, while the TCRdb copy is restricted to in-frame clones and leaves out a portion. This repertoire shows about 13,000 clones, 80% to 90% found once; its top ten account for 16%. Time point here: cycle 4 day 1 (C4D1), after less than 7 weeks of nivolumab. Brentuximab vedotin exposure varied among the patients, all of whom had relapsed after autologous stem cell transplantation. The input for sequencing was peripheral blood mononuclear cells (PBMCs), taken before the fourth cycle of nivolumab. The receptors here all came from a human donor with classical Hodgkin lymphoma.

This sequence joins TRBV29-1 and TRBJ2-4; TRBD1 matches 7 bases. The CDR3 has 12 residues. Trimming cost V 6 bases and J 7 bases; bases outside gene matches: 6. From germline, CDR1 is SQVTM and CDR2 ANQGSEA. The CDR3 nucleotides are TGCAGCGTCCGCCGGGACAGCAACATTCAGTACTTC. Translation: CSVRRDSNIQYF.

For this clone: One junction end disagrees with the germline gene, perhaps due to a read error. The chain is built from TRBV7-7 and TRBJ1-1, with D uncertain. The CDR3 is made up of 15 amino acids. Germline loops: CDR1 SSHAT, CDR2 FNYEAQ (reference sequence). CDR3 sequence reads: CASSLRWTLNTEAFF. For the CDR3, the DNA is TGTGCTAGCAGCTTACGATGGACTTTGAACACTGAAGCTTTCTTT.

The CDR3 is CASSLGRVGNSPLHF. Here the CDR3 DNA reads TGCGCCAGCAGCTTGGGTCGGGTCGGTAATTCACCCCTCCACTTT. V usage is TRBV5-1 and J usage is TRBJ1-6; D is undetermined. Germline CDR1 reads SGHRS; CDR2 reads YFSETQ. The CDR3 has 15 amino acids. Trimming removed 0 bases at V and 6 bases at J, with 10 bases between.

The CDR3 loop is CASSETPSWFGTEAFF. Written as DNA, the CDR3 is TGTGCCAGCAGTGAAACCCCGAGTTGGTTTGGCACTGAAGCTTTCTTT. This chain links TRBV2 with TRBJ1-1; D is unresolved. This CDR3 is 16 amino acids long. V was shortened by 2 bases and J by 4 bases, with 17 bases between the two germline ends. CDR1 and CDR2 from the germline V gene are SNHLY and FYNNEI.

The V gene is TRBV21-1, the J gene TRBJ1-1; no DNA check was done on the table's D call, TRBD1. TRBV21-1 is described as a pseudogene. The CDR3 runs 17 residues. Written as DNA, the CDR3 is TGTGCCATCAGAAGAAGGGGGACAGTAATCCAGAACACTGAAGCTTTCTTT. Amino acid sequence: CAIRRRGTVIQNTEAFF.

The rearrangement uses TRBV29-1 and TRBJ2-1; the D gene could be TRBD1 or TRBD2 (5 bases each). The germline V gene encodes CDR1 SQVTM and CDR2 ANQGSEA. CDR3 length: 12 amino acids. V lost 4 bases, J lost 5 bases, and 9 bases lay in between. The chain's CDR3 is CSVARGNNEQFF. The CDR3 region has the DNA TGCAGCGTTGCCCGGGGCAACAATGAGCAGTTCTTC.

The chain links TRBV4-2 to TRBJ2-1; 9 positions match TRBD1. The length of the CDR3 is 19 residues. Germline lookup yields CDR1 LGHNA and CDR2 YNFKEQ. V was clipped by 4 bases and J by 0 bases; unmatched bases: 13. The CDR3 region is CASSLPGQGLRGSYNEQFF. CDR3 bases: TGTGCCAGCAGCCTACCGGGACAGGGCCTTCGTGGCTCCTACAATGAGCAGTTCTTC.

The V and J genes are TRBV19 and TRBJ1-2, with unresolved D. CDR1 LNHDA and CDR2 SQIVND come from the germline V gene (reference sequence). The CDR3 has 10 amino acids. V lost 6 bases, J lost 8 bases, and 7 bases lay in between. The CDR3 protein is CASRETGYTF. CDR3 nucleotides: TGTGCCAGTAGAGAAACCGGCTACACCTTC.

This clone was seen more than once but under ten times. The chain combines TRBV2 with TRBJ2-2; D remains unclear. CDR3 length equals 13 residues. Trimming removed 7 bases at V and 0 bases at J, with 6 bases between. CDR1 is SNHLY and CDR2 is FYNNEI in the germline V gene. CDR3 loop: CASTPANTGELFF. The CDR3 nucleotides are TGTGCCAGCACACCCGCGAACACCGGGGAGCTGTTTTTT.

The chain has TRBV6-5 and TRBJ2-7; 10 nucleotides line up with TRBD1. This CDR3 has 15 residues. Germline CDR1 reads MNHEY; CDR2 reads SVGAGI. Trimming removed 3 bases from V and 2 bases from J; junction bases left unmatched: 4. The CDR3 loop reads CASSYRDRGTYEQYF. CDR3 coding DNA: TGTGCCAGCAGTTATCGGGACAGGGGTACCTACGAGCAGTACTTC.

The chain combines TRBV2 with TRBJ1-2; TRBD1 might be the D (6 bases). The ends were cut back, 4 bases at V and 8 bases at J, with 11 bases in the middle. Germline loops: CDR1 SNHLY, CDR2 FYNNEI. CDR3 length: 12 residues. The CDR3 coding sequence is TGTGCCAGCAGTGCGGACAGTTACGGCTACACCTTC. It is translated as CASSADSYGYTF.

The V and J genes are TRBV5-5 and TRBJ1-1; TRBD1 aligns across 10 bases. CDR1 is SGHKS and CDR2 is YYEKEE in the germline V gene (reference sequence). CDR3 length equals 15 residues. V lost 0 bases and J lost 4; bases outside the gene matches: 3. CDR3 coding DNA: TGTGCCAGCAGCTTGGGACAGGGGGCTTCCACTGAAGCTTTCTTT. Translation: CASSLGQGASTEAFF.

V and J are TRBV6-5 and TRBJ1-5, with 9 positions matching TRBD1. Germline V gene lookup returns CDR1 MNHEY and CDR2 SVGAGI. Trimming at V came to 4 bases and at J to 7 bases, leaving 5 bases not matched to a gene. The CDR3 covers 14 residues. The CDR3, as DNA: TGTGCCAGCAGTTTGGACAGGGGAGGACAGCCCCAGCATTTT. Protein sequence: CASSLDRGGQPQHF.

V and J are TRBV4-1 and TRBJ1-5, with D possibly TRBD1 on 6 matching bases. The CDR3 spans 16 residues. Germline CDR1 is MGHRA and CDR2 is YSYEKL. Between the trimmed V and J ends, which lost 2 bases and 2 bases, there was a span of 13 bases. CDR3 DNA sequence: TGCGCCAGCAGCCAAACGGACAGTCTGGGCAATCAGCCCCAGCATTTT. Protein: CASSQTDSLGNQPQHF.

This clone was picked up a small number of times. This chain links TRBV9 with TRBJ1-1, with D possibly matching TRBD1 (5 bases). CDR3 length: 13 amino acids. The germline gives CDR1 SGDLS, CDR2 YYNGEE. The V and J ends lost 7 bases and 3 bases respectively, with 13 bases between them. The CDR3 region is CASDGGRDTEAFF. CDR3 coding DNA: TGTGCCAGCGACGGGGGAAGGGACACTGAAGCTTTCTTT.

This chain joins TRBV4-2 and TRBJ1-5; 7 nucleotides match TRBD1. Germline V gene data show CDR1 as LGHNA and CDR2 as YNFKEQ. Losses at the gene ends were 0 bases for V and 3 bases for J; bases not matched to a gene: 5. This CDR3 is built from 16 residues. The CDR3 DNA is TGTGCCAGCAGCCAAGAAGAGACAGGGCCCAATCAGCCCCAGCATTTT. As protein: CASSQEETGPNQPQHF.

The gene calls are TRBV19 and TRBJ1-2; D is ambiguous. The CDR3 totals 15 residues. Germline V gene sequence: CDR1 LNHDA, CDR2 SQIVND (reference sequence). V gave up 3 bases and J gave up 2 bases, with 13 bases separating them. The CDR3: CASSIRGEPNYGYTF. CDR3 DNA: TGTGCCAGTAGTATTCGGGGAGAACCCAACTATGGCTACACCTTC. Drawing the rest from reference TRBV19 and TRBJ1-2, the complete variable domain is DGGITQSPKYLFRKEGQNVTLSCEQNLNHDAMYWYRQDPGQGLRLIYYSQIVNDFQKGDIAEGYSVSREKKESFPLTVTSAQKNPTAFYLCASSIRGEPNYGYTFGSGTRLTVV.

This chain uses TRBV7-2 with TRBJ2-3, with a tentative D call TRBD2 (6 bases). Looked up from germline, CDR1 is SGHTA and CDR2 is FQGNSA. Trimming shortened V by 0 bases and J by 0 bases, and 7 bases separated the two germline ends. There are 15 residues in the CDR3. Here the CDR3 DNA reads TGTGCCAGCAGCTTAGCCGGGAGTAGCACAGATACGCAGTATTTT. Amino acids: CASSLAGSSTDTQYF.

The chain couples TRBV5-8 to TRBJ1-1; a possible D gene is TRBD1 (5 bases). Germline-derived CDR1 and CDR2 are SGHTS and YDEGEE. V was cut by 5 bases and J by 2 bases, with 16 bases left in between. The CDR3 has 15 amino acids. CDR3 DNA: TGTGCCAGCAGGCCTGGCGTCAGGGTAAACACTGAAGCTTTCTTT. Amino acids: CASRPGVRVNTEAFF.

The gene calls are TRBV27 and TRBJ2-6; D remains unclear. Germline V gene data show CDR1 as MNHEY and CDR2 as SMNVEV (reference sequence). The CDR3 contains 18 residues. The V end lost 3 bases, the J end lost 0 bases, and 15 bases lay between the germline ends. CDR3 region: CASSLGSLVSSGANVLTF. The CDR3 DNA reads as TGTGCCAGCAGTTTGGGTAGCCTCGTCAGCTCTGGGGCCAACGTCCTGACTTTC. The entire variable domain, with the rest obtained from reference TRBV27 and TRBJ2-6, is as follows: EAQVTQNPRYLITVTGKKLTVTCSQNMNHEYMSWYRQDPGLGLRQIYYSMNVEVTDKGDVPEGYKVSRKEKRNFPLILESPSPNQTSLYFCASSLGSLVSSGANVLTFGAGSRLTVL.

V gene TRBV4-1 combines with J gene TRBJ1-3; D call uncertain. The CDR3 is made up of 16 amino acids. The ends were cut back, 1 base at V and 0 bases at J, with 10 bases in the middle. Per the germline V gene, CDR1 is MGHRA and CDR2 is YSYEKL. The CDR3 here is CASSQGAGASGNTIYF. In DNA form, the CDR3 reads TGCGCCAGCAGCCAAGGGGCAGGCGCCTCTGGAAACACCATATATTTT.

The V and J genes are TRBV5-1 and TRBJ1-1; the match to TRBD1 covers 11 bases. V trimming: 4 bases; J trimming: 4 bases; junction bases outside the gene matches: 6. The CDR3 is made up of 15 amino acids. From germline, CDR1 is SGHRS and CDR2 YFSETQ. For the CDR3, the DNA is TGCGCCAGCAGCCCCTGGACAGGGGGCTTCACTGAAGCTTTCTTT. It is translated as CASSPWTGGFTEAFF.

The chain joins TRBV2 to TRBJ2-1; no definite D call. Germline V CDR1 and CDR2: SNHLY, FYNNEI. The CDR3 totals 15 residues. Trimming took off 4 bases at V and 0 bases at J, with 10 bases between the two ends. The CDR3 nucleotides read TGTGCCAGCAGTGTGGAGCGACCCTCCTACAATGAGCAGTTCTTC. Protein product: CASSVERPSYNEQFF.

The V gene is TRBV6-5, the J gene TRBJ2-7; a possible D gene is TRBD2 (5 bases). Germline V gene lookup returns CDR1 MNHEY and CDR2 SVGAGI. The CDR3 extends over 12 amino acids. V was trimmed by 7 bases and J by 7 bases, leaving 14 bases between them. Here the CDR3 DNA reads TGTGCCAGCAATACGGGGTCCGGGGAGCAGTACTTC. Residues: CASNTGSGEQYF.

The V call is TRBV6-9, the J call TRBJ2-2; D not certain. From germline, CDR1 is MNHGY and CDR2 SVAAGI. The CDR3 has 15 residues. V gave up 6 bases and J gave up 3 bases, with 14 bases separating them. The CDR3, as DNA: TGTGCCAGCAGCCCGCCGTCATCCTACACCGGGGAGCTGTTTTTT. It codes for CASSPPSSYTGELFF.

J is TRBJ1-2 and V is TRBV7-9; no clear D gene. In germline, CDR1 is SEHNR, CDR2 FQNEAQ (reference sequence). Trimming removed 3 bases at V and 8 bases at J, with 13 bases between. CDR3 length: 13 amino acids. In DNA form, the CDR3 reads TGTGCCAGCAGCTTCGTCGCGGGCGAAGGCTACACCTTC. This gives the protein CASSFVAGEGYTF.

The chain recombines TRBV6-6 with TRBJ1-1; D is unclear. V lost 2 bases and J 0 bases, leaving 7 bases between the germline ends. Germline V gene sequence: CDR1 MNHNY, CDR2 SVGAGI (reference sequence). The CDR3 totals 14 residues. The CDR3 region is CASSYEIVNTEAFF. CDR3 bases: TGTGCCAGCAGTTACGAGATTGTGAACACTGAAGCTTTCTTT.